This TCR beta chain was observed in a study of post-analysis software for immune sequencing data. Researchers reported that TCR beta cDNA libraries carried unique molecular identifiers. Researchers reported about 500,000 cDNA molecules coming from approximately 1 to 10 million T cells. MiXCR, run by TCRdb on the PCR reads, gives a single entry per CDR3 protein. The sample has a few hundred thousand distinct CDR3 sequences; around 34% are singletons. There are 16 residues in the CDR3. Germline V gene lookup returns CDR1 SGHRS and CDR2 YFSETQ. V was cut by 1 base and J by 6 bases, with 18 bases left in between. This clonotype showed up just a few times. What it binds is not known. Study-wide results and caveats: Five or six TRBV segments appeared more often in patients than in controls, and TRBV5-6, TRBV5-1 and TRBV20-1 were among these.

The chain joins TRBV5-1 to TRBJ2-3, with a weak D call TRBD1 (5 bases). This receptor was identified in a girl aged 2-17 years with multiple sclerosis. The specimen was blood. The CDR3 spells CASSLNGASRSDTQYF. Written as DNA, the CDR3 is TGCGCCAGCAGCTTGAATGGGGCCTCCCGGTCCGATACGCAGTATTTT.